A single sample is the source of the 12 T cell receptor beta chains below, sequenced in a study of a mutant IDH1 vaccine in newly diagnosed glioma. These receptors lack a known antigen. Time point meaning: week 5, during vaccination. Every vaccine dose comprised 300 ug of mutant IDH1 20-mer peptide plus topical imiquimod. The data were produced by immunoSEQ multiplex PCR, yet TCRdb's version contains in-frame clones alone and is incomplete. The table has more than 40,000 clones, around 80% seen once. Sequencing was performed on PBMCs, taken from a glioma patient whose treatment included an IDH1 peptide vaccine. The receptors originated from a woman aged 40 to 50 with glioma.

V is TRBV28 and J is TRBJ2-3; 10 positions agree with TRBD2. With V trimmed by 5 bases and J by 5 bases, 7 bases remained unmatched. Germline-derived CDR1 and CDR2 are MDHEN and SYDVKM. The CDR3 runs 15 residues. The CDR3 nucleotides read TGTGCCAGCAGTACCCTAGCGGGGGTGGTAGATACGCAGTATTTT. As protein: CASSTLAGVVDTQYF.

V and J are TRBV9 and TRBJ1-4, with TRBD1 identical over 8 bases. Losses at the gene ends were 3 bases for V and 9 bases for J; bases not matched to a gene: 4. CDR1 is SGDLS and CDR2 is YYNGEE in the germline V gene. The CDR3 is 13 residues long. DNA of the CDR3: TGTGCCAGCAGCGGGACAGGGAGGAAAAAACTGTTTTTT. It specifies CASSGTGRKKLFF.

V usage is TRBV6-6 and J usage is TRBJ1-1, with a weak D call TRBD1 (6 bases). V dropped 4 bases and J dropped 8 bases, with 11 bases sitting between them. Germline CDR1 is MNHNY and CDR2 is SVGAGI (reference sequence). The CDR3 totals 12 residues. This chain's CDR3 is CASSSRGLEAFF. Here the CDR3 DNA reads TGTGCCAGCAGTTCGAGGGGGTTAGAAGCTTTCTTT.

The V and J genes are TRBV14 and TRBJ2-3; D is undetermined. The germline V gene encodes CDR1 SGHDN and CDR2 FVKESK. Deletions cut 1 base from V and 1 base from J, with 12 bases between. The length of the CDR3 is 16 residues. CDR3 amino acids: CASSQGGVVGTDTQYF. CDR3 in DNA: TGTGCCAGCAGCCAAGGTGGGGTTGTGGGCACAGATACGCAGTATTTT.

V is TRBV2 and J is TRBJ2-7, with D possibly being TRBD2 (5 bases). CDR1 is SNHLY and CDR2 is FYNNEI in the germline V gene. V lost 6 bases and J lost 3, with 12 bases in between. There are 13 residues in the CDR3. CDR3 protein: CASSPWAGYEQYF. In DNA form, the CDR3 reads TGTGCCAGCAGCCCCTGGGCGGGCTACGAGCAGTACTTC.

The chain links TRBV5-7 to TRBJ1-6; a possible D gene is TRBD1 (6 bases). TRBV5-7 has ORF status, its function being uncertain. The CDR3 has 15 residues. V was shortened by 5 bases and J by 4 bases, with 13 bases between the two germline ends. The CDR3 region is CASSPPGHYNSPLHF. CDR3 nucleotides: TGTGCCAGCAGTCCACCGGGACATTATAATTCACCCCTCCACTTT.

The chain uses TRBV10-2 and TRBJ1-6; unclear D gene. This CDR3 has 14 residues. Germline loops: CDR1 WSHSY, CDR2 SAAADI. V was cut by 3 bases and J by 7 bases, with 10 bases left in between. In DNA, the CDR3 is TGCGCCAGCAGTGAAGCAGGATCAAATTCACCCCTCCACTTT. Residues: CASSEAGSNSPLHF.

In DNA, the CDR3 is TGTGCCAGCAGTTTAGCGGGCACCGGGCTGATCGAGCAGTACTTC. It codes for CASSLAGTGLIEQYF. The V call is TRBV27, the J call TRBJ2-7, with D maybe TRBD2 (5 bases). V lost 2 bases to trimming and J lost 6 bases, with 17 bases between them. The germline V gene has CDR1 MNHEY and CDR2 SMNVEV (reference sequence). CDR3 length: 15 residues.

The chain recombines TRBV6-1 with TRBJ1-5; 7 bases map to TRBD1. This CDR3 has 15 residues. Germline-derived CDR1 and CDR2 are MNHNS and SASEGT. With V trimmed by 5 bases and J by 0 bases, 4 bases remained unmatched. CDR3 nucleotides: TGTGCCAGCAGTATTACAGGGGATAGCAATCAGCCCCAGCATTTT. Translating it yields CASSITGDSNQPQHF.

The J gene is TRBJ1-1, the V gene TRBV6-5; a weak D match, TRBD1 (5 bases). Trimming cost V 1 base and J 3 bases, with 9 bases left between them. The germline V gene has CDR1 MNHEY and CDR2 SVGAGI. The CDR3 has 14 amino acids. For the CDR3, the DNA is TGTGCCAGCAGTTACTGGGTGGGGGACACTGAAGCTTTCTTT. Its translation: CASSYWVGDTEAFF.

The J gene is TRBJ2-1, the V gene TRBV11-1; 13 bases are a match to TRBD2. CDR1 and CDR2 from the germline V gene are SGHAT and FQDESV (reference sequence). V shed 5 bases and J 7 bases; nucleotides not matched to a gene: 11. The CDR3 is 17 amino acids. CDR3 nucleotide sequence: TGTGCCAGCAGCCGCGGACTAGCGGGGGCTGGTGCGAATGAGCAGTTCTTC. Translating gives CASSRGLAGAGANEQFF.

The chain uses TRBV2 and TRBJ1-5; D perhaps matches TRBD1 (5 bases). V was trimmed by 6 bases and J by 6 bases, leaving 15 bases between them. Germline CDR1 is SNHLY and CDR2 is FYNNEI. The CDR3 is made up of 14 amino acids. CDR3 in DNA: TGTGCCAGCAGAAAGGGGCTTTCTTCTCAGCCCCAGCATTTT. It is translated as CASRKGLSSQPQHF. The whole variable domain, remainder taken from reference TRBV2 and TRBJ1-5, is EPEVTQTPSHQVTQMGQEVILRCVPISNHLYFYWYRQILGQKVEFLVSFYNNEISEKSEIFDDQFSVERPDGSNFTLKIRSTKLEDSAMYFCASRKGLSSQPQHFGDGTRLSIL.